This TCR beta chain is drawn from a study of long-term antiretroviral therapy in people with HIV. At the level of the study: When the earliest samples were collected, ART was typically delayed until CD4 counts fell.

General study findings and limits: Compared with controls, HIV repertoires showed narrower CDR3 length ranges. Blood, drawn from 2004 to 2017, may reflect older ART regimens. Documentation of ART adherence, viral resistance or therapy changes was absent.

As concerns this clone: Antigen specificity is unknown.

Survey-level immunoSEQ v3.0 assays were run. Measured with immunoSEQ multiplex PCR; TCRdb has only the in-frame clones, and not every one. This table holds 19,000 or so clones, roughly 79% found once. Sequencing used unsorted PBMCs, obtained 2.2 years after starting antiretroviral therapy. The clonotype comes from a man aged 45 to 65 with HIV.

Here the CDR3 DNA reads TGTGCCAGCAGCCCCGGGACAGGGGGTATAGATACGCAGTATTTT. Its translation: CASSPGTGGIDTQYF. V and J are TRBV9 and TRBJ2-3; 11 nucleotides match TRBD1. Trimming took 4 bases from V and 5 from J; bases not matched to a gene: 6. Germline V gene sequence: CDR1 SGDLS, CDR2 YYNGEE. The CDR3 covers 15 residues.